The TCR beta chain described here comes from a study of blood T cells in healthy people across ages. Whole-study context: Template switching caught about one barcoded beta molecule for each two T cells.

For the second PCR, which ran for about 7 to 12 cycles, a sample-barcoded 5' primer and a J-beta primer mix were used. Using its own MiXCR run on the 5' RACE reads, TCRdb lists one record per CDR3 protein. The sample lists 1.5 million to 2 million distinct CDR3 sequences, roughly 49% occurring once. The CDR3 covers 15 residues. The source is a woman aged 40 to 55 in good health. Sequencing input: blood. V gene TRBV21-1 combines with J gene TRBJ2-3; the tabulated D call, TRBD1, remains unverified against the DNA. TRBV21-1 is a pseudogene. The CDR3 DNA reads TGTGACGGGGACCGGGGCAGACGAATACCAGATACGCAGTATTTT. This codes for CDGDRGRRIPDTQYF.